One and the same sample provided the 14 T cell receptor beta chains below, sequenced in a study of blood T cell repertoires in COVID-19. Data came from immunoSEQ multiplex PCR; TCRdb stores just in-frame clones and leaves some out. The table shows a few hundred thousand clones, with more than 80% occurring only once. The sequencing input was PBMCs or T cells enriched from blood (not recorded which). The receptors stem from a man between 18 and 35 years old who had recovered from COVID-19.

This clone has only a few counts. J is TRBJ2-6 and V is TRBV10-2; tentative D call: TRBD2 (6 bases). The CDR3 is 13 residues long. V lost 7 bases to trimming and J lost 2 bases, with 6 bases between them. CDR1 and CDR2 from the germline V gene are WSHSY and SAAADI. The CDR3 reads CASTGAGANVLTF. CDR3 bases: TGCGCCAGCACGGGGGCTGGGGCCAACGTCCTGACTTTC.

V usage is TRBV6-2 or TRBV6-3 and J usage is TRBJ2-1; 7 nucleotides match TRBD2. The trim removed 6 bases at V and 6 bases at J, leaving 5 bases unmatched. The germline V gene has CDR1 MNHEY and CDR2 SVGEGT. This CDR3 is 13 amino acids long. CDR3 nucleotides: TGTGCCAGCAGCTCGGGACTACTCAATGAGCAGTTCTTC. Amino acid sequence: CASSSGLLNEQFF.

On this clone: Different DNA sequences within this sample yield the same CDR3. The CDR3 spells CASSQSGPYEQYF. CDR3 sequence (DNA): TGTGCCAGCAGCCAATCAGGGCCGTACGAGCAGTACTTC. The gene calls are TRBV3-1 (or the pseudogene TRBV3-2) and TRBJ2-7, with a possible D match to TRBD1 (5 bases). The ends were cut back, 2 bases at V and 4 bases at J, with 9 bases in the middle. The length of the CDR3 is 13 residues. CDR1 is LGHDT and CDR2 is YNNKEL in the germline V gene (reference sequence).

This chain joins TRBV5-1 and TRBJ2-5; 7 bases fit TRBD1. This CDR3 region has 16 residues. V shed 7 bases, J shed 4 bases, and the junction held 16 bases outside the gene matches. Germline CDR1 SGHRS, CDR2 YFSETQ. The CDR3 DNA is TGCGCCAGCGGGGACAGAACCCCCCCCACACGAGAGACCCAGTACTTC. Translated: CASGDRTPPTRETQYF.

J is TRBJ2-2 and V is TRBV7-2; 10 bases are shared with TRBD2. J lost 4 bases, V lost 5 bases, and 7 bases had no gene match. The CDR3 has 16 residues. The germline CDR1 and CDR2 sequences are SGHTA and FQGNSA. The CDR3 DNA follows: TGTGCCAGCAGCCTGTCTAGCGGGGGCCTCACCGGGGAGCTGTTTTTT. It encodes CASSLSSGGLTGELFF.

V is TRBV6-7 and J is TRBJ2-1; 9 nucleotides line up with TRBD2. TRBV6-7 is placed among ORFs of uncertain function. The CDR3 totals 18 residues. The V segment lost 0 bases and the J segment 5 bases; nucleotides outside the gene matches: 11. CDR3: CASSYSELAGDINNEQFF. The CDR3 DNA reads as TGTGCCAGCAGTTACTCGGAGTTAGCGGGGGATATCAACAATGAGCAGTTCTTC.

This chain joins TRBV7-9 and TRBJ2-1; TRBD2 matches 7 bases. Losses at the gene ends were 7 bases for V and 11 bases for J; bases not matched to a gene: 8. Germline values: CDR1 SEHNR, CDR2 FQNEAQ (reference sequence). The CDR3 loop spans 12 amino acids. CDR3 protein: CASTEGGRKQFF. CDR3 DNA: TGTGCCAGCACCGAGGGAGGGCGGAAGCAGTTCTTC.

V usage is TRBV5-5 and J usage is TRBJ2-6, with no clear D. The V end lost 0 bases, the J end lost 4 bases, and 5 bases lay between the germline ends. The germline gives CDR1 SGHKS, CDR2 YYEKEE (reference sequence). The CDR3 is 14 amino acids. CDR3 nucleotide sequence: TGTGCCAGCAGCTTGGCCATGGGGGCCAACGTCCTGACTTTC. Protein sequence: CASSLAMGANVLTF.

The CDR3 protein is CASSADRGTDTQYF. CDR3 in DNA: TGTGCCAGCAGTGCGGACAGGGGGACAGATACGCAGTATTTT. The V gene is TRBV2, the J gene TRBJ2-3, with 10 positions matching TRBD1. Germline V CDR1 and CDR2: SNHLY, FYNNEI. The ends lost 4 bases at V and 3 bases at J; junction bases unmatched: 1. The CDR3 loop spans 14 amino acids. The complete variable domain, with remaining parts taken from reference TRBV2 and TRBJ2-3, reads EPEVTQTPSHQVTQMGQEVILRCVPISNHLYFYWYRQILGQKVEFLVSFYNNEISEKSEIFDDQFSVERPDGSNFTLKIRSTKLEDSAMYFCASSADRGTDTQYFGPGTRLTVL.

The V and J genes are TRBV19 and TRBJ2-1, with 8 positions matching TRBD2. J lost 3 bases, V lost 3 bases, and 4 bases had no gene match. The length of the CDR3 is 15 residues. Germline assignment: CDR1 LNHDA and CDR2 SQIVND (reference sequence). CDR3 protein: CASSIPGLVYNEQFF. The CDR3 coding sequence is TGTGCCAGTAGTATCCCGGGACTAGTCTACAATGAGCAGTTCTTC.

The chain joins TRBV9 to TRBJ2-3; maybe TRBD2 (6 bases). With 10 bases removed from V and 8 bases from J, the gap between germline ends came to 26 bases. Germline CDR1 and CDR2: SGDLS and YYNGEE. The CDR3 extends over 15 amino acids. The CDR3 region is CASHPGGTRLGTQYF. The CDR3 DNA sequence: TGTGCCTCCCATCCCGGCGGGACGAGGTTGGGTACGCAGTATTTT.

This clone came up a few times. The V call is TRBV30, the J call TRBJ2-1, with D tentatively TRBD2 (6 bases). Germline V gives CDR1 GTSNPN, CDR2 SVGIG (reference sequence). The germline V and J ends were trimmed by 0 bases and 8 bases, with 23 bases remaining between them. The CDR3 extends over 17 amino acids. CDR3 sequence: CAWSVLWDFGRTDEQFF. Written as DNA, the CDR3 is TGTGCCTGGAGTGTACTCTGGGACTTCGGTAGGACGGATGAGCAGTTCTTC.

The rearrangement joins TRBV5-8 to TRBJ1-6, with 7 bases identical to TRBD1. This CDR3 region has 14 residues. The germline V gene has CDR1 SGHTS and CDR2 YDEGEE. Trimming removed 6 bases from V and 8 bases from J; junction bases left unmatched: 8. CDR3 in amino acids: CASNIQGQDSPLHF. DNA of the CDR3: TGTGCCAGCAACATACAGGGGCAGGATTCACCCCTCCACTTT.

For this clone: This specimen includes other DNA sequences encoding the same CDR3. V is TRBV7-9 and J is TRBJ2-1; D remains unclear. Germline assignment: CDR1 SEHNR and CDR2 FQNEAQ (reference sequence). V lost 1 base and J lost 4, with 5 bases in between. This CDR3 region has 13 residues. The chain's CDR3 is CASSLGAYNEQFF. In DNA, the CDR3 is TGTGCCAGCAGCTTAGGGGCGTACAATGAGCAGTTCTTC.